This TCR beta chain was found in a study of beta chain features in type 1 diabetes. This clone has just a few counts. Antigen unknown. Study-level results: A moderate, significant TCRB CDR3 shortening appeared in type 1 diabetes across four CD4+ subsets.

Reverse transcribing all isolated RNA meant expressed TCRB transcripts were sequenced. Profiled with immunoSEQ multiplex PCR; TCRdb holds only in-frame clones, not every one. Here the sample spans hundreds of thousands of clones, over 12% being singletons. Trimming cost V 6 bases and J 2 bases; bases outside gene matches: 13. Germline assignment: CDR1 MNHNY and CDR2 SVGAGI (reference sequence). The CDR3 consists of 16 residues. Each of the sorted populations had a purity greater than 98%. Sequencing input: naive CD4+ T cells from blood. The receptor's source is a man between 18 and 35 years old with type 1 diabetes. The chain combines TRBV6-6 with TRBJ2-7, with 7 bases that match TRBD1. DNA for the CDR3: TGTGCCAGCAGGACAACACTTCCCGGGACAGCCTACGAGCAGTACTTC. Translating gives CASRTTLPGTAYEQYF.